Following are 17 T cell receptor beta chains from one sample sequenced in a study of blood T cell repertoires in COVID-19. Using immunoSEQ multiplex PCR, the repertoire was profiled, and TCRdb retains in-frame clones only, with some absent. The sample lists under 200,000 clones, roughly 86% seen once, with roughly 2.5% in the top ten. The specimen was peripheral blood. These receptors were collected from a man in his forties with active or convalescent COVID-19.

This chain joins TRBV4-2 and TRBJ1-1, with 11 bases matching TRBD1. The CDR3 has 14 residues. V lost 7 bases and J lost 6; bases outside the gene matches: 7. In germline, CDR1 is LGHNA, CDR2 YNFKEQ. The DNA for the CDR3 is TGTGCCAGCAAACCCGGGACAGGGGGTTCTGAAGCTTTCTTT. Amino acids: CASKPGTGGSEAFF.

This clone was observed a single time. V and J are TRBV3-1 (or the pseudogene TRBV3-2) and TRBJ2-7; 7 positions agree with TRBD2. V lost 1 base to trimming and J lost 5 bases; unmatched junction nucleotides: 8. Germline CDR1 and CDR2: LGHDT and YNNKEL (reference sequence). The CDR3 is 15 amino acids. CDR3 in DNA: TGTGCCAGCAGCCAAGCTACTGCAACTAGCGACGAGCAGTACTTC. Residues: CASSQATATSDEQYF.

CDR3 amino acids: CASSQTDSSTDTQYF. CDR3 nucleotides: TGTGCCAGCAGCCAGACTGACAGCAGCACAGATACGCAGTATTTT. The gene calls are TRBV3-1 (or the pseudogene TRBV3-2) and TRBJ2-3; maybe TRBD1 (5 bases). Deletions cut 3 bases from V and 0 bases from J, with 10 bases between. The CDR3 consists of 15 residues. Germline V gives CDR1 LGHDT, CDR2 YNNKEL (reference sequence).

The CDR3 DNA reads TGTGCCAGCAGCTCTACAGGATCTGGGGCCAACGTCCTGACTTTC. Encoded protein: CASSSTGSGANVLTF. The chain uses TRBV7-3 and TRBJ2-6; weak D call: TRBD1 (5 bases). Germline CDR1 and CDR2: SGHTA and FQGTGA. This CDR3 region has 15 residues. V lost 4 bases and J lost 1, with 8 bases in between.

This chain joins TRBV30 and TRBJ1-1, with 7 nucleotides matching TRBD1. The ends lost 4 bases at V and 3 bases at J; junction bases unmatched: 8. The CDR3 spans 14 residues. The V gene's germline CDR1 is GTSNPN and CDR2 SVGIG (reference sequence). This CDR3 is CAWTTRTGDTEAFF. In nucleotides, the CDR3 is TGTGCCTGGACTACCAGAACAGGGGACACTGAAGCTTTCTTT.

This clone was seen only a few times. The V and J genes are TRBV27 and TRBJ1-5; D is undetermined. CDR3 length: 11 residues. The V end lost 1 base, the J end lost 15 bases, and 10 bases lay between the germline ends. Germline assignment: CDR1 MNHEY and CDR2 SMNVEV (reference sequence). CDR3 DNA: TGTGCCAGCAGTTTATGGCTGACTCGGCATTTT. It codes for CASSLWLTRHF.

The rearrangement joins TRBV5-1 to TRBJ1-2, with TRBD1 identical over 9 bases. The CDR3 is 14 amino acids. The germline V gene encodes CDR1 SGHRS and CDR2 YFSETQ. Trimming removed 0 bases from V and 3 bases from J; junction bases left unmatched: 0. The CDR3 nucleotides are TGCGCCAGCAGCTTGGGGGACAGGGACTATGGCTACACCTTC. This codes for CASSLGDRDYGYTF. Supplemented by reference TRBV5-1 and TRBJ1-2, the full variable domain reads KAGVTQTPRYLIKTRGQQVTLSCSPISGHRSVSWYQQTPGQGLQFLFEYFSETQRNKGNFPGRFSGRQFSNSRSEMNVSTLELGDSALYLCASSLGDRDYGYTFGSGTRLTVV.

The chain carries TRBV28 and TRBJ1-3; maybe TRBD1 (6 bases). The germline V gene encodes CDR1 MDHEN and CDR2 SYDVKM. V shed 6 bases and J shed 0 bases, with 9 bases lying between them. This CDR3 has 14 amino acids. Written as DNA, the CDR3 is TGTGCCAGCAGGGAGACAGGCTCTGGAAACACCATATATTTT. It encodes CASRETGSGNTIYF.

The CDR3 nucleotides are TGTGCCAGCAGTATAGCAGGGGGCAAGCGAGAGACCCAGTACTTC. Protein: CASSIAGGKRETQYF. The J gene is TRBJ2-5, the V gene TRBV28, with 8 bases lining up with TRBD1. V lost 5 bases and J lost 4; bases outside the gene matches: 9. The CDR3 contains 15 residues. Germline values: CDR1 MDHEN, CDR2 SYDVKM.

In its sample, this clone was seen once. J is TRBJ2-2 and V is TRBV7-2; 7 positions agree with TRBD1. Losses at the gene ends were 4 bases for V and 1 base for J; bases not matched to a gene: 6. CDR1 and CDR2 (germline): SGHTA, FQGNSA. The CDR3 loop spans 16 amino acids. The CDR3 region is CASSSLGQVNTGELFF. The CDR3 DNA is TGTGCCAGCAGCTCACTCGGACAGGTGAACACCGGGGAGCTGTTTTTT.

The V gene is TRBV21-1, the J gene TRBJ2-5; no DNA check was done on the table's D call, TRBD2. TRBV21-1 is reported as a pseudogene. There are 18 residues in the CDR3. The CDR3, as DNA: TGTGCCAGCAGCAAAGATGAGCGGGGGGCTTCTTCCGAAGAGACCCAGTACTTC. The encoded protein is CASSKDERGASSEETQYF.

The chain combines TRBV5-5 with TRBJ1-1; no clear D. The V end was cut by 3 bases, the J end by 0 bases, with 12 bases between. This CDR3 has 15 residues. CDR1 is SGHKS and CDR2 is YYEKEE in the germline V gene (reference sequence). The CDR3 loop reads CASSSSGDMNTEAFF. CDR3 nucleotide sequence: TGTGCCAGCAGCTCTTCCGGGGATATGAACACTGAAGCTTTCTTT.

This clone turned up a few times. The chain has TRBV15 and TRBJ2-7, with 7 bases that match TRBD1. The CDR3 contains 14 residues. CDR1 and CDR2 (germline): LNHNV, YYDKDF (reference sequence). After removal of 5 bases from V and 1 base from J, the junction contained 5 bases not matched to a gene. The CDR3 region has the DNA TGTGCCACCAGCCCCGACAGGGTTTCCTACGAGCAGTACTTC. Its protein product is CATSPDRVSYEQYF. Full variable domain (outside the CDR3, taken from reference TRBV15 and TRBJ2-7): DAMVIQNPRYQVTQFGKPVTLSCSQTLNHNVMYWYQQKSSQAPKLLFHYYDKDFNNEADTPDNFQSRRPNTSFCFLDIRSPGLGDTAMYLCATSPDRVSYEQYFGPGTRLTVT.

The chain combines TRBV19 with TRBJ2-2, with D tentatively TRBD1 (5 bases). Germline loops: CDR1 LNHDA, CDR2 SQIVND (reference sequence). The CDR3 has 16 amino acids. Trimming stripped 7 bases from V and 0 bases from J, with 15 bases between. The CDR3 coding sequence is TGTGCCAGTAAGAAGACAGCCTATCCGAACACCGGGGAGCTGTTTTTT. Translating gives CASKKTAYPNTGELFF.

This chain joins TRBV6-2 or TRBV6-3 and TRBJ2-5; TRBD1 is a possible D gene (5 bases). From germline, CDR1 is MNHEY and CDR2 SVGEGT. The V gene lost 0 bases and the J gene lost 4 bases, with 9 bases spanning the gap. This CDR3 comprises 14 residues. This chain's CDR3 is CASSYSGVGETQYF. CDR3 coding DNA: TGTGCCAGCAGTTACTCAGGGGTGGGAGAGACCCAGTACTTC.

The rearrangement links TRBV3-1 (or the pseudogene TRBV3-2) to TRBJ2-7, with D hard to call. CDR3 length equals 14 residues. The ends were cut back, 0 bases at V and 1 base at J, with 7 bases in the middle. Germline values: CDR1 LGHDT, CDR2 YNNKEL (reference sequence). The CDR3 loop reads CASSQDPRSYEQYF. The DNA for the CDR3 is TGTGCCAGCAGCCAAGATCCCAGGTCCTACGAGCAGTACTTC.

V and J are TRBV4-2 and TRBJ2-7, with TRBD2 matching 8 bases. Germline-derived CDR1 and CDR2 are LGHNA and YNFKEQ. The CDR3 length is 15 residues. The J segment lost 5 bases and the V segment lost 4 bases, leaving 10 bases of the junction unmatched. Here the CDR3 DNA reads TGTGCCAGCAGCCGCACTAGCGGTGAATTCAACGAGCAGTACTTC. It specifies CASSRTSGEFNEQYF.